This T cell receptor (beta chain) was retrieved from a study of T cells in Graves' hyperthyroidism and ophthalmopathy. Study conclusions and caveats: In simple terms, a model built on 13 V-J features told ophthalmopathy apart from stable hyperthyroidism. The model foresaw ophthalmopathy a median around 6 months prior to onset.

The study enrolled patients aged 18 to 65 with newly diagnosed hyperthyroidism of under 2 months' duration. Out of 10 ml of fresh peripheral blood came the PBMCs. Researchers took RNA transcripts and amplified the TCR beta CDR3 regions from them. First-round RT-PCR of the TCR CDR3 relied on the HTBI primer set. From the multiplex PCR reads, TCRdb called clonotypes with MiXCR, one entry per CDR3 protein. In the table there are about 710,000 distinct CDR3 sequences, about 16% of which are singletons. As for this clonotype: Its target is not known.

Sequenced sample: blood. The TCR originated in a man aged 18 to 29 with Graves' hyperthyroidism.

The CDR3 here is CASSLGSLNTGELFF. The CDR3 nucleotides read TGCGCCAGCAGCTTGGGCTCCTTGAACACCGGGGAGCTGTTTTTT. V and J are TRBV5-1 and TRBJ2-2; no clear D. Germline assignment: CDR1 SGHRS and CDR2 YFSETQ. This CDR3 has 15 residues. V lost 0 bases, J lost 1 base, and 7 bases lay in between.